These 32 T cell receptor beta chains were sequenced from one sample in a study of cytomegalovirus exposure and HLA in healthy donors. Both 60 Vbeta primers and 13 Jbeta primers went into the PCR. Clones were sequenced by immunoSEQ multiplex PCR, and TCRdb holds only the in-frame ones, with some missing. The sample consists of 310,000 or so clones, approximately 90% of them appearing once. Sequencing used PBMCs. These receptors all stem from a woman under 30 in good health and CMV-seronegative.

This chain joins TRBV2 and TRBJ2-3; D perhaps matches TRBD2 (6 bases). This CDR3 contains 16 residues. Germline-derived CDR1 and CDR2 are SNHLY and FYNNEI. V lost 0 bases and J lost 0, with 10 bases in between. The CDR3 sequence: CASSEARGRSTDTQYF. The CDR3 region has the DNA TGTGCCAGCAGTGAAGCGCGTGGGAGGAGCACAGATACGCAGTATTTT.

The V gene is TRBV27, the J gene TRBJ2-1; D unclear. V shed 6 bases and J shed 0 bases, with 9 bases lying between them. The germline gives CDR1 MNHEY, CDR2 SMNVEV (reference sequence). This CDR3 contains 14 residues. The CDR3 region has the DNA TGTGCCAGCAGCCGGGTTTTCTCCTACAATGAGCAGTTCTTC. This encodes CASSRVFSYNEQFF.

DNA of the CDR3: TGTGCCAGCAGTGAGAAGGGACAGGGCAATTCACCCCTCCACTTT. Protein sequence: CASSEKGQGNSPLHF. The V call is TRBV6-4, the J call TRBJ1-6, with 9 bases aligning to TRBD1. This CDR3 has 15 residues. The junction had 4 bases not matched to a gene; V was cut back by 3 bases and J by 7 bases. Germline V gives CDR1 MRHNA, CDR2 SNTAGT.

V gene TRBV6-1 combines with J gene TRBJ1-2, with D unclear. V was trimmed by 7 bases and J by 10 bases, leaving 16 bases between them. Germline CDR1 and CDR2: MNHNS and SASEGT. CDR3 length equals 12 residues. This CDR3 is CASILSGVTYTF. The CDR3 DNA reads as TGTGCCAGCATCCTCTCCGGGGTCACCTACACCTTC.

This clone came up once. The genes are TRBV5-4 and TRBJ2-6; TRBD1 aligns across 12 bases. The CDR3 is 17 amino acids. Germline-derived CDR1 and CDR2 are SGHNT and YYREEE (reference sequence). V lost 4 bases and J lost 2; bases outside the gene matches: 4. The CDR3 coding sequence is TGTGCCAGCAGCGGCGGGACAGGGGGCGCTGGGGCCAACGTCCTGACTTTC. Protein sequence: CASSGGTGGAGANVLTF.

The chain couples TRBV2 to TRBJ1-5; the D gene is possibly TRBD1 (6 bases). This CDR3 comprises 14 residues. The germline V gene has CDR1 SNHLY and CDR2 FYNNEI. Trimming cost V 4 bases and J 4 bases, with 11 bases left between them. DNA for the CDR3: TGTGCCAGCAGTGCAGGGGTCCTTAATCAGCCCCAGCATTTT. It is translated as CASSAGVLNQPQHF.

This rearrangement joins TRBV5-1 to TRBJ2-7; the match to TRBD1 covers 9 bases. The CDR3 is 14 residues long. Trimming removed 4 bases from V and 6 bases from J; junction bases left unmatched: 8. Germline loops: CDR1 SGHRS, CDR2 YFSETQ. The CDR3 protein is CASSPPGQGPEQYF. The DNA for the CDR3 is TGCGCCAGCAGCCCGCCTGGACAGGGGCCCGAGCAGTACTTC.

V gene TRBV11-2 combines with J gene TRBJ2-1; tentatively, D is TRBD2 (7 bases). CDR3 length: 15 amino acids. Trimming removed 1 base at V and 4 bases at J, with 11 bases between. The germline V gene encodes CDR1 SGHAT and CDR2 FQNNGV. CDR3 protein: CASSLVRGLYNEQFF. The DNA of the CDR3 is TGTGCCAGCAGCTTAGTGCGGGGGCTGTACAATGAGCAGTTCTTC.

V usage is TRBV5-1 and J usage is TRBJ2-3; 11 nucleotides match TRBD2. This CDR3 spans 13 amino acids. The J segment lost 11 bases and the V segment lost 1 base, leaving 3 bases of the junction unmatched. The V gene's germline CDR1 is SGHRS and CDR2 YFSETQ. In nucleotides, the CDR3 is TGCGCCAGCAGCTTGACTAGCGGGGGCCTGCAGTATTTT. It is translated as CASSLTSGGLQYF.

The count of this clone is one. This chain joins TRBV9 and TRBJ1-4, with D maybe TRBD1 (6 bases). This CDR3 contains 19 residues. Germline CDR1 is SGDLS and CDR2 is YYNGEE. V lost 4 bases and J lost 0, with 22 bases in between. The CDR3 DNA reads TGTGCCAGCAGCCCCACCGCGACAGGCCTCTTCGCAACTAATGAAAAACTGTTTTTT. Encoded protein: CASSPTATGLFATNEKLFF.

The CDR3: CASSPPPGGPSYEQYF. The DNA of the CDR3 is TGTGCCAGCTCACCTCCCCCGGGGGGGCCTTCCTACGAGCAGTACTTC. This chain joins TRBV18 and TRBJ2-7; TRBD2 aligns across 8 bases. The CDR3 sequence is 16 residues long. Germline CDR1 KGHSH, CDR2 LQKENI. With 3 bases clipped from V and 1 base from J, the junction kept 8 bases outside the gene matches.

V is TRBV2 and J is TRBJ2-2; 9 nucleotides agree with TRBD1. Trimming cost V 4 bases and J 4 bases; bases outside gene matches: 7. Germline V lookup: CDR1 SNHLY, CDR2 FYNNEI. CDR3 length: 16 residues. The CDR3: CASSGTGTGFTGELFF. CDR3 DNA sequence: TGTGCCAGCAGTGGAACCGGGACAGGGTTCACCGGGGAGCTGTTTTTT.

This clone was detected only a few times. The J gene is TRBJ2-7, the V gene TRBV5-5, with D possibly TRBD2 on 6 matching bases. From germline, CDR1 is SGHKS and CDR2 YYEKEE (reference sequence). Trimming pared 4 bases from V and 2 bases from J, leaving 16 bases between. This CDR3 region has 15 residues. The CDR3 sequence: CASSIVGGGTYEQYF. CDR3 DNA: TGTGCCAGCAGCATCGTCGGGGGAGGAACCTACGAGCAGTACTTC.

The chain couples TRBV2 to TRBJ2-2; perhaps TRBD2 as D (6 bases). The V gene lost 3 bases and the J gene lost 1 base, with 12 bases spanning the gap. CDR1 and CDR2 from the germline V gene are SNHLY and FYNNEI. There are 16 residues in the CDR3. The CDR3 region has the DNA TGTGCCAGCAGTGATCAGGGACTCAAGAACACCGGGGAGCTGTTTTTT. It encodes CASSDQGLKNTGELFF.

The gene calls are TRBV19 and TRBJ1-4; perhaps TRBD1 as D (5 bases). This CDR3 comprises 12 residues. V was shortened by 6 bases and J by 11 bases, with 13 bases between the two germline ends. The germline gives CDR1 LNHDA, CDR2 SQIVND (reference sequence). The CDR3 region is CASSVAGTKLFF. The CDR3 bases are TGTGCCAGTAGCGTGGCGGGGACTAAACTGTTTTTT.

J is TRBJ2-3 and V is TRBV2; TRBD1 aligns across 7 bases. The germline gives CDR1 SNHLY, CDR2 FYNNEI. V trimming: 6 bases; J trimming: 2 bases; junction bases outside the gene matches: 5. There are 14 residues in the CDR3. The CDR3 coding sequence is TGTGCCAGCAGCCCGGGACAGCCCACAGATACGCAGTATTTT. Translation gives CASSPGQPTDTQYF.

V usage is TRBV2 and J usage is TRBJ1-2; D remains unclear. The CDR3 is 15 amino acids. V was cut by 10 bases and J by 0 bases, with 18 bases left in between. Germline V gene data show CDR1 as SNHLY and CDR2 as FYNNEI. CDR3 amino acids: CANRRAGSANYGYTF. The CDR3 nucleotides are TGTGCCAACCGCCGCGCGGGGTCCGCTAACTATGGCTACACCTTC.

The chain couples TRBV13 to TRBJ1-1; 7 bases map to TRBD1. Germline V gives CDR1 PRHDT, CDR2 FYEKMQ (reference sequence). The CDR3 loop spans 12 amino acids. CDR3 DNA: TGTGTGGCTCTGGGGGACAGCACTGAAGCTTTCTTT. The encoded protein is CVALGDSTEAFF. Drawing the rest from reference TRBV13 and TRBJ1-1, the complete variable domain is AAGVIQSPRHLIKEKRETATLKCYPIPRHDTVYWYQQGPGQDPQFLISFYEKMQSDKGSIPDRFSAQQFSDYHSELNMSSLELGDSALYFCVALGDSTEAFFGQGTRLTVV.

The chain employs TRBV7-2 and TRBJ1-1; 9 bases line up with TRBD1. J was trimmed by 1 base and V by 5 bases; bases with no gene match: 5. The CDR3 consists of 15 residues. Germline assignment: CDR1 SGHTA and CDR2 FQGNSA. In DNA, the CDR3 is TGTGCCAGCAGCAGAAAGACAGGGGGGAACACTGAAGCTTTCTTT. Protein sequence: CASSRKTGGNTEAFF.

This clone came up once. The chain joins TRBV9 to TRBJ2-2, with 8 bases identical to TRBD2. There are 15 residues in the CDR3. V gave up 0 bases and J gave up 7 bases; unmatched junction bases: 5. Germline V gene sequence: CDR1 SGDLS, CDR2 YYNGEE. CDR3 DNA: TGTGCCAGCAGCGTAGTAGCGGGGAGTCACGGGGAGCTGTTTTTT. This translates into CASSVVAGSHGELFF.

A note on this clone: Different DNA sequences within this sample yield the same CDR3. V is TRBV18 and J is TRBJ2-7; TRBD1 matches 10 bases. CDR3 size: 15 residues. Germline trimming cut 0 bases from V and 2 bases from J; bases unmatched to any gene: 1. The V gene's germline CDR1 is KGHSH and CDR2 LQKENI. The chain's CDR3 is CASSPPGQGPYEQYF. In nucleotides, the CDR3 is TGTGCCAGCTCACCACCGGGACAGGGGCCCTACGAGCAGTACTTC.

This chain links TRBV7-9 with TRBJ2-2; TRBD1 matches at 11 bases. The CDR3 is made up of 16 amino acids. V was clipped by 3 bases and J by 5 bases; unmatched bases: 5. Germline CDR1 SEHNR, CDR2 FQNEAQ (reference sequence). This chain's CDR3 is CASSFLGQGATGELFF. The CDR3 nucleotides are TGTGCCAGCAGCTTTCTCGGACAGGGGGCGACCGGGGAGCTGTTTTTT.

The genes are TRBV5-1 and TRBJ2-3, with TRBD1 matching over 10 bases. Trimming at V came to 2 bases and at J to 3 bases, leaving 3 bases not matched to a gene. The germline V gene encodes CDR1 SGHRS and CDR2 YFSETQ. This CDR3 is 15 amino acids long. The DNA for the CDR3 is TGCGCCAGCAGCTTTCGGACAGGGGGTACAGATACGCAGTATTTT. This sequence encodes CASSFRTGGTDTQYF.

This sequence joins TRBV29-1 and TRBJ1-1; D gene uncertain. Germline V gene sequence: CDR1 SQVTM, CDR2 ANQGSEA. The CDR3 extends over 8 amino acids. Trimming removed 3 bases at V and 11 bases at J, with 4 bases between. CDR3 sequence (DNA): TGCAGCGTTGAGGAGGCTTTCTTT. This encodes CSVEEAFF.

The CDR3 loop reads CASSSKGGANEKLFF. CDR3 sequence (DNA): TGTGCCAGCAGCTCCAAGGGAGGGGCGAATGAAAAACTGTTTTTT. This sequence joins TRBV5-6 and TRBJ1-4; possibly TRBD1 for D (5 bases). V was cut by 3 bases and J by 5 bases, with 14 bases left in between. This CDR3 has 15 amino acids. Germline V CDR1 and CDR2: SGHDT, YYEEEE.

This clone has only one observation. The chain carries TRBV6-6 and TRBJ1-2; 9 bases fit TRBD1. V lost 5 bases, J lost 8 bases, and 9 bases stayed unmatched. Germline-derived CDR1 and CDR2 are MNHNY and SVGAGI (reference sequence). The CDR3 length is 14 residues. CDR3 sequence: CASSPYGTGRGYTF. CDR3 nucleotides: TGTGCCAGCAGTCCTTACGGGACAGGGAGAGGCTACACCTTC.

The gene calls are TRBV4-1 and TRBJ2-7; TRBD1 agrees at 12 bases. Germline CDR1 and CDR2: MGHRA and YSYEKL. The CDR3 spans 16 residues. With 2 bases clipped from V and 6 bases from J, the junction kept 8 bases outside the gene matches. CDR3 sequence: CASSQRSGTGGSEQYF. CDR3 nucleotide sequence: TGCGCCAGCAGCCAACGTTCCGGGACAGGGGGCAGCGAGCAGTACTTC.

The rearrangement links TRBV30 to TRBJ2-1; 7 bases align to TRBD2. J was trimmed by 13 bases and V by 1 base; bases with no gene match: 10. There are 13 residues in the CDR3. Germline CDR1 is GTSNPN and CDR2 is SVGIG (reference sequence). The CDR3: CAWSDWGEGRQFF. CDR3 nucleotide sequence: TGTGCCTGGAGTGATTGGGGGGAGGGACGACAGTTCTTC.

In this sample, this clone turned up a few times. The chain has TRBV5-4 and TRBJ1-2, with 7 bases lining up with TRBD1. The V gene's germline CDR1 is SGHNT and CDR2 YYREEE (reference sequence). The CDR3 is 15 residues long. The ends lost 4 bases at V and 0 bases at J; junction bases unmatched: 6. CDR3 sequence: CASSTTTGTNYGYTF. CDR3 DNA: TGTGCCAGCAGCACTACGACAGGGACTAACTATGGCTACACCTTC.

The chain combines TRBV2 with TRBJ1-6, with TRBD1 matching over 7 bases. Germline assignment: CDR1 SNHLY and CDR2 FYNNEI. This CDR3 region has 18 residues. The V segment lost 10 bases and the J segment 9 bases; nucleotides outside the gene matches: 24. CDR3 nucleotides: TGTGCCATCCGACTAGACAGGGACTCCCTTGGTGGACTTTCACCCCTCCACTTT. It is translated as CAIRLDRDSLGGLSPLHF.

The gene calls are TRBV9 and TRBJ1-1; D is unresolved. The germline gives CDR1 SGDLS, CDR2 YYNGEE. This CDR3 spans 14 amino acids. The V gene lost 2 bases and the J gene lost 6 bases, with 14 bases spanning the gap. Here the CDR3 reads CASSVVAAQAEAFF. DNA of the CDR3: TGTGCCAGCAGCGTTGTGGCCGCGCAGGCTGAAGCTTTCTTT.

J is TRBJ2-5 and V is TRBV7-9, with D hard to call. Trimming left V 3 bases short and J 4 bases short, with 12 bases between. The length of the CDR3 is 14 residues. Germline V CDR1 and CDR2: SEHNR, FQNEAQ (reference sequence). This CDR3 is CASSLAVRGETQYF. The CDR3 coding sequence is TGTGCCAGCAGCTTGGCAGTTCGAGGAGAGACCCAGTACTTC.